Shown below are 27 T cell receptor beta chains from a single sample sequenced in a study of metastatic and nonmetastatic thyroid tumors. TCRdb reprocessed the PCR reads via MiXCR. The sample lists some 6,300 clones; around 30% were seen once. Every patient was untreated before thyroid surgery. Sequenced input: adjacent normal tissue. These receptors all come from a female donor with papillary thyroid cancer or a benign thyroid nodule (not recorded which). Some clones in this sample may be carry-over from other donors' samples.

The chain employs TRBV6-1 and TRBJ1-5; D remains unclear. CDR1 is MNHNS, CDR2 SASEGT, per germline. This CDR3 region has 17 residues. Trimming shortened V by 1 base and J by 1 base, and 14 bases separated the two germline ends. The CDR3 DNA sequence: TGTGCCAGCAGTGAAGAGCCCTGGTGTGGGAGCAATCAGCCCCAGCATTTT. Its translation is CASSEEPWCGSNQPQHF.

The CDR3 DNA reads as TGCAGTGCTAAAATTCCGGGACAGGGTAACCACGAGCAGTACTTC. Protein sequence: CSAKIPGQGNHEQYF. The chain recombines TRBV20-1 with TRBJ2-7; TRBD1 matches at 9 bases. J gave up 5 bases and V 4 bases, and 12 bases lay outside the gene matches. Germline V gene data show CDR1 as DFQATT and CDR2 as SNEGSKA (reference sequence). The CDR3 runs 15 residues.

This clone is judged medium-sized. V and J are TRBV9 and TRBJ2-5, with TRBD2 matching 8 bases. V was pared by 0 bases and J by 2 bases, with 6 bases of the junction left unmatched. Germline CDR1 reads SGDLS; CDR2 reads YYNGEE. CDR3 length equals 16 residues. CDR3 DNA: TGTGCCAGCAGCGTAGAGTCCCTAGCGGGTCAAGAGACCCAGTACTTC. It is translated as CASSVESLAGQETQYF.

This clone was found a few times. The chain carries TRBV20-1 and TRBJ2-7; possibly TRBD2 for D (7 bases). CDR3 length: 18 amino acids. Germline CDR1 is DFQATT and CDR2 is SNEGSKA (reference sequence). The V and J ends lost 1 base and 0 bases respectively, with 22 bases between them. This CDR3 reads CSARGTEGGGGSSYEQYF. CDR3 bases: TGCAGTGCTAGAGGGACAGAGGGTGGCGGGGGTTCCTCCTACGAGCAGTACTTC.

This clone is large by share. The chain employs TRBV2 and TRBJ2-7; D unresolved. CDR1 and CDR2 (germline): SNHLY, FYNNEI. CDR3 length: 14 amino acids. V lost 6 bases, J lost 5 bases, and 17 bases lay in between. CDR3 protein: CASRIQQVSHEQYF. In DNA form, the CDR3 reads TGTGCCAGCAGGATTCAGCAGGTCAGCCACGAGCAGTACTTC.

This clone qualifies as medium-sized (0.01 to 0.1%). This chain joins TRBV2 and TRBJ2-3, with 12 bases that match TRBD2. V lost 10 bases, J lost 2 bases, and 4 bases stayed unmatched. Germline V gives CDR1 SNHLY, CDR2 FYNNEI. The CDR3 loop spans 14 amino acids. In DNA, the CDR3 is TGTGCCACCACTAGCGGGGGGCACACAGATACGCAGTATTTT. This codes for CATTSGGHTDTQYF.

This clone was observed a handful of times. The chain links TRBV11-2 to TRBJ2-2, with 9 bases matching TRBD2. The germline V gene has CDR1 SGHAT and CDR2 FQNNGV. This CDR3 has 17 residues. V was pared by 0 bases and J by 6 bases, with 8 bases of the junction left unmatched. CDR3 sequence: CASSLDFAGGPSGELFF. For the CDR3, the DNA is TGTGCCAGCAGCTTAGATTTCGCGGGAGGGCCCTCCGGGGAGCTGTTTTTT.

The genes are TRBV5-1 and TRBJ1-1, with 9 bases aligning to TRBD1. Germline assignment: CDR1 SGHRS and CDR2 YFSETQ. The CDR3 contains 16 residues. V shed 5 bases, J shed 5 bases, and the junction held 13 bases outside the gene matches. CDR3 coding DNA: TGCGCCAGCAGTCTTTTCCCGGGACAGGGAACGACTGAAGCTTTCTTT. Amino acids: CASSLFPGQGTTEAFF.

This clone was detected only once. V gene TRBV5-1 combines with J gene TRBJ1-3; D remains unclear. Germline V gene lookup returns CDR1 SGHRS and CDR2 YFSETQ. This CDR3 is built from 14 residues. The V end lost 0 bases, the J end lost 8 bases, and 12 bases lay between the germline ends. In DNA form, the CDR3 reads TGCGCCAGCAGCTTGGACGGTCAGAGCTACACCATATATTTT. It codes for CASSLDGQSYTIYF.

The rearrangement links TRBV11-2 to TRBJ2-7; possibly TRBD1 for D (5 bases). Germline V gene data show CDR1 as SGHAT and CDR2 as FQNNGV. Deletions cut 3 bases from V and 4 bases from J, with 10 bases between. This CDR3 spans 13 amino acids. This CDR3 is CASSLGQVYEQYF. Written as DNA, the CDR3 is TGTGCCAGCAGCTTGGGGCAGGTTTACGAGCAGTACTTC.

CDR3 amino acids: CASSSHPGRMYNSPLHF. CDR3 bases: TGTGCCAGCAGTTCACACCCGGGACGGATGTATAATTCACCCCTCCACTTT. The genes are TRBV6-5 and TRBJ1-6; weak D call: TRBD1 (5 bases). CDR1 is MNHEY and CDR2 is SVGAGI in the germline V gene. The CDR3 is made up of 17 amino acids. V lost 4 bases and J lost 4, with 17 bases in between.

The rearrangement joins TRBV27 to TRBJ1-2, with unresolved D. The CDR3 covers 13 residues. From germline, CDR1 is MNHEY and CDR2 SMNVEV (reference sequence). Trimming left V 7 bases short and J 8 bases short, with 17 bases between. The CDR3 DNA sequence: TGTGCCAGCAACCGGGCCTTTCTACTGGGCTACACCTTC. This codes for CASNRAFLLGYTF.

This clone is labeled medium-sized. This sequence joins TRBV25-1 and TRBJ1-5; TRBD1 aligns across 7 bases. Germline CDR1 is MGHDK and CDR2 is SYGVNS. The CDR3 contains 14 residues. Losses at the gene ends were 9 bases for V and 3 bases for J; bases not matched to a gene: 8. CDR3 loop: CASPSGTDNQPQHF. DNA for the CDR3: TGTGCCAGTCCCTCCGGGACAGACAATCAGCCCCAGCATTTT.

This clone occurred a few times. The rearrangement uses TRBV2 and TRBJ1-5, with 7 positions matching TRBD1. Germline V lookup: CDR1 SNHLY, CDR2 FYNNEI. The junction had 6 bases not matched to a gene; V was cut back by 6 bases and J by 4 bases. This CDR3 comprises 14 residues. CDR3 sequence: CASRGDSRNQPQHF. CDR3 DNA: TGTGCCAGCAGGGGGGACAGCAGAAATCAGCCCCAGCATTTT.

This clone is classed as medium-sized. This chain connects TRBV19 to TRBJ2-1; 10 bases line up with TRBD2. J was trimmed by 8 bases and V by 3 bases; bases with no gene match: 7. The germline V gene has CDR1 LNHDA and CDR2 SQIVND (reference sequence). CDR3 length: 15 residues. CDR3 residues: CASSIGLAAPDEQFF. DNA of the CDR3: TGTGCCAGTAGTATTGGACTAGCGGCACCCGATGAGCAGTTCTTC.

This clone has just a few counts. The chain is built from TRBV11-1 and TRBJ2-7, with TRBD2 matching over 10 bases. CDR1 is SGHAT and CDR2 is FQDESV in the germline V gene (reference sequence). V shed 6 bases, J shed 6 bases, and the junction held 5 bases outside the gene matches. The CDR3 totals 13 residues. CDR3 sequence reads: CASRSAGGGEQYF. The DNA for the CDR3 is TGTGCCAGCAGATCAGCGGGAGGGGGCGAGCAGTACTTC. Full variable domain (rest looked up from reference TRBV11-1 and TRBJ2-7): EAEVAQSPRYKITEKSQAVAFWCDPISGHATLYWYRQILGQGPELLVQFQDESVVDDSQLPKDRFSAERLKGVDSTLKIQPAELGDSAMYLCASRSAGGGEQYFGPGTRLTVT.

There are many counts of this clone. The V and J genes are TRBV5-5 and TRBJ1-2, with TRBD1 as a possible D gene (5 bases). CDR1 and CDR2 (germline): SGHKS, YYEKEE (reference sequence). This CDR3 spans 14 amino acids. Trimming removed 3 bases from V and 3 bases from J, with 12 bases in between. CDR3 sequence (DNA): TGTGCCAGCAGCTCCGGGGGTTACGACTATGGCTACACCTTC. Encoded protein: CASSSGGYDYGYTF.

This chain uses TRBV18 with TRBJ1-1; perhaps TRBD1 as D (5 bases). Germline CDR1 and CDR2: KGHSH and LQKENI. The CDR3 extends over 13 amino acids. V was clipped by 5 bases and J by 0 bases, with 7 bases between them. CDR3 DNA: TGTGCCAGCTCAGGGGACTTGAACACTGAAGCTTTCTTT. Protein: CASSGDLNTEAFF.

This clone counts as medium-sized. The chain employs TRBV6-4 and TRBJ1-1; possibly TRBD1 for D (6 bases). This CDR3 contains 13 residues. In germline, CDR1 is MRHNA, CDR2 SNTAGT. The V end lost 1 base, the J end lost 10 bases, and 13 bases lay between the germline ends. Here the CDR3 reads CASSDWAGDRAFF. Here the CDR3 DNA reads TGTGCCAGCAGTGACTGGGCAGGGGATCGAGCTTTCTTT.

In the case of this clone: A read error may produce the germline difference seen at one junction end. The chain employs TRBV7-2 and TRBJ2-5; D tentatively reads TRBD1 or TRBD2 (5 bases each). CDR1 and CDR2 (germline): SGHTA, FQGNSA. The CDR3 totals 15 residues. DNA for the CDR3: TGTGCCAGCAGCACCTTGGGCGGTATCCAAGGGACCAAGTACTTC. It specifies CASSTLGGIQGTKYF.

The chain joins TRBV27 to TRBJ1-2, with a tentative D call TRBD1 (6 bases). Looked up from germline, CDR1 is MNHEY and CDR2 is SMNVEV (reference sequence). The CDR3 has 16 residues. The chain's CDR3 is CGCSPEGGRSAYGYTF. DNA for the CDR3: TGTGGGTGCAGTCCCGAGGGGGGTCGCTCGGCCTATGGCTACACCTTC.

The gene calls are TRBV7-3 and TRBJ2-3; 12 bases are shared with TRBD2. Germline lookup yields CDR1 SGHTA and CDR2 FQGTGA. Losses at the gene ends were 0 bases for V and 5 bases for J; bases not matched to a gene: 0. The CDR3 sequence is 15 residues long. The CDR3 region is CASSLTGLAGDTQYF. The CDR3 DNA follows: TGTGCCAGCAGCTTAACGGGACTAGCGGGAGATACGCAGTATTTT.

The V gene is TRBV6-1, the J gene TRBJ1-1, with 7 bases matching TRBD1. The germline V gene encodes CDR1 MNHNS and CDR2 SASEGT. The junction had 8 bases not matched to a gene; V was cut back by 7 bases and J by 3 bases. The CDR3 sequence is 14 residues long. The chain's CDR3 is CASKPGQRHTEAFF. The CDR3 DNA reads TGTGCCAGCAAGCCGGGACAGCGTCACACTGAAGCTTTCTTT.

V is TRBV12-1 and J is TRBJ2-3; the table assigns TRBD2, which was not confirmed against the DNA. TRBV12-1 is recorded as a pseudogene. CDR3 length equals 18 residues. CDR3 amino acids: CASSFSGTSGPYTDTQYF. The CDR3 DNA sequence: TGTGCCAGCAGCTTTTCTGGGACTAGCGGGCCCTACACAGATACGCAGTATTTT.

This clone is labeled medium-sized. The CDR3 sequence is CASSQVDWNTEAFF. The CDR3 coding sequence is TGCGCCAGCAGCCAAGTTGATTGGAACACTGAAGCTTTCTTT. This chain links TRBV4-1 with TRBJ1-1; D gene ambiguous. V was pared by 1 base and J by 1 base, with 7 bases between. This CDR3 has 14 residues. CDR1 is MGHRA, CDR2 YSYEKL, per germline.

With regard to this clone: Relative to the germline gene, one junction end is altered; a read error may explain this. The CDR3 protein is CASRTGRLSVNTIYF. CDR3 DNA: TGTGCCAGCAGGACAGGGAGGCTCTCTGTAAACACCATCTATTTT. The V and J genes are TRBV12-3 or TRBV12-4 and TRBJ1-3; TRBD1 agrees at 7 bases. This CDR3 contains 15 residues.

The V gene is TRBV29-1, the J gene TRBJ1-3, with D unclear. CDR3 size: 11 residues. Between the trimmed V and J ends, which lost 7 bases and 2 bases, there was a span of 6 bases. Germline values: CDR1 SQVTM, CDR2 ANQGSEA. The CDR3 protein is CSARTGNTIYF. In nucleotides, the CDR3 is TGCAGCGCCCGAACTGGAAACACCATATATTTT.